Listed below are T cell receptor beta chains from one sample, sequenced in a study of T cells in Graves' hyperthyroidism and ophthalmopathy. From the multiplex PCR reads, TCRdb called clonotypes with MiXCR, one entry per CDR3 protein. The table records around 350,000 distinct CDR3 sequences, approximately 16% of them present only once. The specimen sequenced was blood. The origin of the receptors is a woman aged 55-69 years with Graves' ophthalmopathy. Both conserved end residues are part of each CDR3. The D gene is left open where the match is weak. Size is omitted from some rows. Given values are once, few, many or a class for expanded clones.

D gene,CDR3 length,J gene,V gene,clone size,CDR3 protein,CDR3 DNA
TRBD2,13,TRBJ2-5,TRBV6-1,few,CASSDLAAGTQYF,TGTGCCAGCAGTGATCTAGCGGCGGGGACCCAGTACTTC
TRBD1,16,TRBJ2-3,TRBV12-5,few,CASGPGTGEFTDTQYF,TGTGCTAGTGGCCCAGGGACAGGGGAATTCACAGATACGCAGTATTTT
TRBD2,14,TRBJ2-3,TRBV11-3,many,CASSSRGDTDTQYF,TGTGCCAGCAGCTCGCGGGGGGACACAGATACGCAGTATTTT
TRBD2,15,TRBJ2-5,TRBV5-1,many,CASSYRSGVQETQYF,TGCGCCAGCAGTTATAGGAGCGGGGTTCAAGAGACCCAGTACTTC
TRBD1,13,TRBJ2-7,TRBV11-2,many,CASNRDRGERQYF,TGTGCCAGCAACCGGGACAGGGGCGAACGGCAGTACTTC
-,15,TRBJ1-5,TRBV18,many,CASSPGQQPNQPQHF,TGTGCCAGCTCACCAGGGCAGCAGCCCAATCAGCCCCAGCATTTT
-,16,TRBJ2-4,TRBV12-3/TRBV12-4,-,CASSLDRFLAKNIQYF,TGTGCCAGCAGCCTTGACAGGTTCCTAGCCAAAAACATTCAGTACTTC
-,15,TRBJ1-5,TRBV28,many,CASARGRFSNQPQHF,TGTGCCAGCGCCCGGGGCCGATTTAGCAATCAGCCCCAGCATTTT
TRBD2,13,TRBJ2-7,TRBV7-2,many,CASSLGGGLEQYF,TGTGCCAGCAGCTTAGGCGGGGGGCTCGAGCAGTACTTC
TRBD1,16,TRBJ1-5,TRBV25-1,few,CASSESQGARSQPQHF,TGTGCCAGCAGTGAATCACAGGGGGCGCGGAGTCAGCCCCAGCATTTT
-,12,TRBJ1-5,TRBV27,-,CASSYGRGTQHF,TGTGCCAGCAGTTACGGGCGGGGTACGCAGCATTTT
TRBD2,13,TRBJ2-5,TRBV24-1,-,CATGGEGQETQYF,TGTGCCACTGGAGGGGAGGGCCAAGAGACCCAGTACTTC
TRBD1,13,TRBJ1-1,TRBV7-9,once,CASGPTGELVAFF,TGTGCCAGCGGGCCGACAGGGGAGTTGGTGGCTTTCTTT
-,16,TRBJ2-1,TRBV14,-,CASSRKGGVSYNEQFF,TGTGCCAGCTCGAGGAAGGGGGGGGTTTCCTACAATGAGCAGTTCTTC
TRBD1,14,TRBJ2-5,TRBV5-8,few,CASSYRDSRETQYF,TGTGCCAGCAGCTACCGGGACAGCAGGGAGACCCAGTACTTC
-,14,TRBJ1-3,TRBV12-3/TRBV12-4,-,CASSLRGVENTIYF,TGTGCCAGCAGTCTCCGGGGGGTCGAAAACACCATATATTTT
-,12,TRBJ1-5,TRBV6-1,-,CAVGGGNQPQHF,TGTGCCGTGGGGGGAGGCAATCAGCCCCAGCATTTT
TRBD2,14,TRBJ2-1,TRBV3-1,many,CASSPGRGRNEQFF,TGTGCCAGCAGCCCCGGGAGGGGTAGGAATGAGCAGTTCTTC
TRBD2,18,TRBJ2-3,TRBV4-1,many,CASSQGGASGRNFDTQYF,TGCGCCAGCAGCCAAGGTGGGGCTAGCGGGAGGAACTTCGATACGCAGTATTTT
TRBD2,15,TRBJ2-5,TRBV27,-,CASSRTGRERETQYF,TGTGCCAGCAGCCGTACTGGGCGGGAGCGTGAGACCCAGTACTTC